This T cell receptor (beta chain) stems from a study of T cell changes during pregnancy in multiple sclerosis. The CDR3 runs to 14 residues. V was trimmed by 4 bases and J by 3 bases, leaving 13 bases between them. Germline CDR1 SEHNR, CDR2 FQNEAQ (reference sequence). TCRdb keeps only in-frame clones here, not all; method: immunoSEQ multiplex PCR. The table has about 68,000 clones, 90% seen once. V is TRBV7-9 and J is TRBJ2-7; D call uncertain. This clonotype originated in a female donor with multiple sclerosis, enrolled in a pregnancy study. This material consisted of peripheral blood, taken in the third trimester of pregnancy. In DNA form, the CDR3 reads TGTGCCAGCAGCTCAGACTCCTACCTCTACGAGCAGTACTTC. Amino acids: CASSSDSYLYEQYF.